The rows below give T cell receptor beta chains drawn from one sample of a study of shared clonotypes between healthy human individuals. Libraries were prepared by immunoSEQ multiplex PCR; TCRdb keeps only in-frame clonotypes and omits some of them. The sample shows roughly 2.5 million clones, 90% to 95% of them seen only once. The source material was naive CD4+ T cells sorted from blood. The receptor source for this set is a man between 18 and 35 years old in good health. Both conserved end residues are part of each CDR3. A D gene is named only where the DNA matches it firmly. For some rows the clone size is stated as once, few or many, or as a class when expanded; others skip it.

v_call	d_call	j_call	clone_size	cdr3_nt	cdr3_aa
TRBV7-3	TRBD2	TRBJ2-3	.	TGTGCCAGCAGCACCTCGGGACTAGCATCAGATACGCAGTATTTT	CASSTSGLASDTQYF
TRBV18	.	TRBJ1-3	.	TGTGCCAGCTCACCACCGGGGATTGGGACTGGAAACACCATATATTTT	CASSPPGIGTGNTIYF
TRBV30	TRBD2	TRBJ2-3	.	TGTGCCGGGGAGCGGGGTACGCAGTATTTT	CAGERGTQYF
TRBV6-6	TRBD2	TRBJ2-1	.	TGTGCCAGCAGTTACGCTAGCGGGGGGTACCCTGAGCAGTTCTTC	CASSYASGGYPEQFF
TRBV7-9	.	TRBJ2-2	.	TGTGCCAGCAGCTTAGCGTCGGGACCAATCTTCACCGGGGAGCTGTTTTTT	CASSLASGPIFTGELFF
TRBV27	.	TRBJ2-7	.	TGTGCCAGCAGTTTTAACGGAGATTACGAGCAGTACTTC	CASSFNGDYEQYF
TRBV6-6	.	TRBJ1-2	few	TGTGCCAGCAGTTACTCTGGGGAGGGCTATGGCTACACCTTC	CASSYSGEGYGYTF
TRBV15	.	TRBJ2-4	once	TGTGCCACCAGCAGAGATCAACCCACGCTCACTCACATTCAGTACTTC	CATSRDQPTLTHIQYF
TRBV30	.	TRBJ2-7	.	TGTGCCTGGAGTGTACTGGCGCGTCAAACCTACGAGCAGTACTTC	CAWSVLARQTYEQYF
TRBV2	TRBD1	TRBJ1-5	.	TGTGCCAGCAGGGGACAGGGGAATAGCAATCAGCCCCAGCATTTT	CASRGQGNSNQPQHF
TRBV9	.	TRBJ2-2	once	TGTGCCAGCAGCGGGAGGACCCATGGGAACACCGGGGAGCTGTTTTTT	CASSGRTHGNTGELFF
TRBV6-5	.	TRBJ1-2	.	TGTGCCAGCAGGGGTCTAGACTATGGCTACACCTTC	CASRGLDYGYTF
TRBV19	TRBD1	TRBJ1-6	.	TGTGCCAGTAGTCCAAGGGGACAGATTGCCTATAATTCACCCCTCCACTTT	CASSPRGQIAYNSPLHF
TRBV30	.	TRBJ2-6	once	TGTGCCTGGTTGGGGGAGGAAGCCAACGTCCTGACTTTC	CAWLGEEANVLTF
TRBV5-1	.	TRBJ2-5	.	TGCGCCAGCAGCAGGTCCCAGGGGAACCAAGAGACCCAGTACTTC	CASSRSQGNQETQYF
TRBV5-1	.	TRBJ2-3	.	TGCGCCAGCAGCTTGGGACTAGGAACAGATACGCAGTATTTT	CASSLGLGTDTQYF
TRBV11-2	TRBD2	TRBJ2-7	once	TGTGCCAGCAGCTTAGCAGGGAGGGTCTACGAGCAGTACTTC	CASSLAGRVYEQYF
TRBV30	TRBD2	TRBJ2-2	.	TGTGCCTGGAAAGGGACTAGCGGTCCCGGGGAGCTGTTTTTT	CAWKGTSGPGELFF
TRBV5-6	.	TRBJ1-5	.	TGTGCCAGCAGCCTGGGGCAGGGTATCTCCTACAATCAGCCCCAGCATTTT	CASSLGQGISYNQPQHF
TRBV18	TRBD2	TRBJ2-3	.	TGTGCCAGCTCACCACGCGGGAGGGCCACAGATACGCAGTATTTT	CASSPRGRATDTQYF
TRBV6-1	TRBD2	TRBJ2-5	.	TGTGCCAGCAGTATTGGGGGGGGTCAAGAGACCCAGTACTTC	CASSIGGGQETQYF
TRBV6-6	.	TRBJ1-1	once	TGTGCCAGCAGTTACTCGATGGGGGTAAGCACTGAAGCTTTCTTT	CASSYSMGVSTEAFF
TRBV6-1	.	TRBJ1-5	.	TGTGCCAGCAGTGAACGGCCGATCCCAAGCAATCAGCCCCAGCATTTT	CASSERPIPSNQPQHF
TRBV6-5	TRBD1	TRBJ1-1	.	TGTGCCAGCAGTAGAGGACAGGGGGCAACTGAAGCTTTCTTT	CASSRGQGATEAFF
TRBV5-1	TRBD1	TRBJ2-2	.	TGCGCCAGCAGCCCAACCGGGACAGCGAACACCGGGGAGCTGTTTTTT	CASSPTGTANTGELFF
TRBV10-3	.	TRBJ1-2	once	TGTGCCATCAGTGACCTGGCCTTTCGGTATGGCTACACCTTC	CAISDLAFRYGYTF
TRBV27	TRBD1	TRBJ2-7	.	TGTGCCAGCAGCCCACAGGGGTCCTTACCCTACGAGCAGTACTTC	CASSPQGSLPYEQYF
TRBV15	.	TRBJ1-6	once	TGTGCCACCGCAAAGGGAGGAAGGAATAATTCACCCCTCCACTTT	CATAKGGRNNSPLHF
TRBV19	.	TRBJ1-4	.	TGTGCCAGTAGTATAGTTGCCGGGAAGCGGAGAGAAAAACTGTTTTTT	CASSIVAGKRREKLFF
TRBV5-1	.	TRBJ2-4	.	TGCGCCAGCAGCTTGAGGAGCGGGACAGTAGCCAAAAACATTCAGTACTTC	CASSLRSGTVAKNIQYF
TRBV6-5	.	TRBJ2-6	.	TGTGCCAGCAGCTCGGTGATCTCTGGGGCCAACGTCCTGACTTTC	CASSSVISGANVLTF
TRBV28	.	TRBJ1-5	.	TGTGCCAGCCGTCGAGATCAGCCCCAGCATTTT	CASRRDQPQHF
TRBV5-5	TRBD1	TRBJ1-3	.	TGTGCCAGCAGCTTGGCACAGGGGGCCGTGTTCTCTGGAAACACCATATATTTT	CASSLAQGAVFSGNTIYF
TRBV5-4	.	TRBJ1-4	.	TGTGCCAGCAGCTTGGCGGGGGAAAAACTGTTTTTT	CASSLAGEKLFF
TRBV4-1	.	TRBJ1-1	.	TGCGCCAGCAGCCTCTCCGGGCCCCAAGGAAATGAAGCTTTCTTT	CASSLSGPQGNEAFF
TRBV4-3	TRBD1	TRBJ2-1	.	TGCGCCAGCAGCCGGGACAGTTACAATGAGCAGTTCTTC	CASSRDSYNEQFF
TRBV28	TRBD1	TRBJ1-2	.	TGTGCCAGCAGTCGGACAGGGGGCAATGGCTACACCTTC	CASSRTGGNGYTF
TRBV28	.	TRBJ1-1	.	TGTGCCAGCAGTTCCATCGTCCCTGAAGCTTTCTTT	CASSSIVPEAFF
TRBV19	.	TRBJ2-3	once	TGTGCCAGTAGTATACAACCAACGGGGGCATATACGCAGTATTTT	CASSIQPTGAYTQYF
TRBV6-5	TRBD2	TRBJ2-7	.	TGTGCCAGCAGTTACTCGACCTGGGAGGGCGAGCAGTACTTC	CASSYSTWEGEQYF
TRBV6-1	.	TRBJ2-7	.	TGTGCCAGCAGCCTGGACCGCACCTACGAGCAGTACTTC	CASSLDRTYEQYF
TRBV28	.	TRBJ2-3	.	TGTGCCAGCAGTTCCCCCAGGGTGAAGTTGTCAGATACGCAGTATTTT	CASSSPRVKLSDTQYF
TRBV28	.	TRBJ2-7	.	TGTGCCAGCAGTCCCCGGGTCTCCTACGAGCAGTACTTC	CASSPRVSYEQYF
TRBV6-6	.	TRBJ1-1	.	TGTGCCAGCCGCTTAGGGGGAGAGACCACTGAAGCTTTCTTT	CASRLGGETTEAFF
TRBV6-5	.	TRBJ2-7	.	TGTGCCAGCAGTTACCTAGACAGAGACTACGAGCAGTACTTC	CASSYLDRDYEQYF
TRBV7-2	.	TRBJ2-7	once	TGTGCCAGCAGCCCACCCGGACATCCCTACGAGCAGTACTTC	CASSPPGHPYEQYF
TRBV9	TRBD2	TRBJ2-5	.	TGTGCCAGCAGCGCCCTAGCGGGGGGGCAAGAGACCCAGTACTTC	CASSALAGGQETQYF
TRBV5-1	.	TRBJ1-3	.	TGCGCCAGCAGCTTGTCTATTTTGGGCTCCTCTGGAAACACCATATATTTT	CASSLSILGSSGNTIYF
TRBV6-4	.	TRBJ1-6	.	TGTGCCAGCAGTGCTAAAGAGGGTAATTCACCCCTCCACTTT	CASSAKEGNSPLHF